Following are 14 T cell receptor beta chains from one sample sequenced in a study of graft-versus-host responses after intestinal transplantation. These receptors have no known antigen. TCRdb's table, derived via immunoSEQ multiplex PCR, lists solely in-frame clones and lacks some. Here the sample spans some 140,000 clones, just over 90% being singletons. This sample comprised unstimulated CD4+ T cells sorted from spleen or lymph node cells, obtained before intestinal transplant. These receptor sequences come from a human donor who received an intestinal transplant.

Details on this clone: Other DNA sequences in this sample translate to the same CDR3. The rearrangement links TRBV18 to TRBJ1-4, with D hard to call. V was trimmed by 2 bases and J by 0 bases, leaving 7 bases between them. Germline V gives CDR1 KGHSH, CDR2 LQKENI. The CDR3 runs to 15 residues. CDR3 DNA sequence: TGTGCCAGCTCACCAGACATTTCAACTAATGAAAAACTGTTTTTT. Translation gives CASSPDISTNEKLFF. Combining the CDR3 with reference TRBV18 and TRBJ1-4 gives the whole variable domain NAGVMQNPRHLVRRRGQEARLRCSPMKGHSHVYWYRQLPEEGLKFMVYLQKENIIDESGMPKERFSAEFPKEGPSILRIQQVVRGDSAAYFCASSPDISTNEKLFFGSGTQLSVL.

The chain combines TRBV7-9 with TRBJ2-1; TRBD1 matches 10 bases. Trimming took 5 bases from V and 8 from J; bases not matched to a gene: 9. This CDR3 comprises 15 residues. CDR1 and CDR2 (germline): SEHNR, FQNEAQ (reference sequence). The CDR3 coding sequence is TGTGCCAGCAGCCCATACGGACAGGGGGGCGATGAGCAGTTCTTC. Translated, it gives CASSPYGQGGDEQFF.

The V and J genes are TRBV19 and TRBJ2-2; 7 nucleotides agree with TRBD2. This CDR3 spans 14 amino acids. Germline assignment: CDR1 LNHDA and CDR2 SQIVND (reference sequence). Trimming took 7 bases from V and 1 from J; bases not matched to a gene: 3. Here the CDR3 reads CASTTGGNTGELFF. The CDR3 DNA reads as TGTGCCAGTACAACGGGGGGGAACACCGGGGAGCTGTTTTTT.

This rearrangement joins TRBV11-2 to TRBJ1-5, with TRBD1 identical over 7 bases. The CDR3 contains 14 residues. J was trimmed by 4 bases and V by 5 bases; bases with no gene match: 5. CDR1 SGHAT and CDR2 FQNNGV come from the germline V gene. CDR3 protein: CASSRDSWNQPQHF. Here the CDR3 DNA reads TGTGCCAGCAGCCGGGACAGCTGGAATCAGCCCCAGCATTTT.

CDR3 protein: CASSQVYVTEAFF. The CDR3 DNA follows: TGCGCCAGCAGCCAAGTCTATGTCACTGAAGCTTTCTTT. The chain recombines TRBV4-1 with TRBJ1-1; D ambiguous. Germline V gene data show CDR1 as MGHRA and CDR2 as YSYEKL. V was shortened by 1 base and J by 4 bases, with 7 bases between the two germline ends. This CDR3 has 13 residues.

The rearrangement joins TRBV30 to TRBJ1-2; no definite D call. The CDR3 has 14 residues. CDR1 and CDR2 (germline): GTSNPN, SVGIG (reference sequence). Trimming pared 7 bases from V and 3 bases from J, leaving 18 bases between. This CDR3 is CASIPPGADYGYTF. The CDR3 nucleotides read TGTGCCTCCATCCCCCCGGGAGCCGACTATGGCTACACCTTC. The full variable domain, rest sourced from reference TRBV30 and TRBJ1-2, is SQTIHQWPATLVQPVGSPLSLECTVEGTSNPNLYWYRQAAGRGLQLLFYSVGIGQISSEVPQNLSASRPQDRQFILSSKKLLLSDSGFYLCASIPPGADYGYTFGSGTRLTVV.

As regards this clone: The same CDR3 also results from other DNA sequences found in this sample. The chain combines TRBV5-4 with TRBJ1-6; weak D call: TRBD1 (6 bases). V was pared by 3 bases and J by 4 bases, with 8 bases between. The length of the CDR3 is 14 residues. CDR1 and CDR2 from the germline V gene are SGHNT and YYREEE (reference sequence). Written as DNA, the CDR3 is TGTGCCAGCAGCTCCGGACAGTATAATTCACCCCTCCACTTT. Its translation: CASSSGQYNSPLHF.

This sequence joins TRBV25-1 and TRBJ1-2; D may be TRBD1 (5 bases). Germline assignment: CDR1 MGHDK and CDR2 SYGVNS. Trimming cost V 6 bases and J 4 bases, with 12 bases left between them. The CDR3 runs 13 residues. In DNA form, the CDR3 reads TGTGCCAGCAGGGGGCTGGGGTTCTATGGCTACACCTTC. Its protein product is CASRGLGFYGYTF.

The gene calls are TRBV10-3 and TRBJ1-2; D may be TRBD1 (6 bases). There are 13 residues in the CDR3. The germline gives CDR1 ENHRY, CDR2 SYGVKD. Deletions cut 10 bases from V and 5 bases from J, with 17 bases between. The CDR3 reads CATARQEDYGYTF. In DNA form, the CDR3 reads TGTGCCACCGCCCGACAGGAAGATTATGGCTACACCTTC.

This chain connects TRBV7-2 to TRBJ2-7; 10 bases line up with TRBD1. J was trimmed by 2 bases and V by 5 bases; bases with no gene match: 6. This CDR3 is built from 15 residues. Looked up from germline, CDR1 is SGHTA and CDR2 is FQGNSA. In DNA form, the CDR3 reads TGTGCCAGCAGCCTACCCGGGACAGGGGCCTACGAGCAGTACTTC. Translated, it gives CASSLPGTGAYEQYF.

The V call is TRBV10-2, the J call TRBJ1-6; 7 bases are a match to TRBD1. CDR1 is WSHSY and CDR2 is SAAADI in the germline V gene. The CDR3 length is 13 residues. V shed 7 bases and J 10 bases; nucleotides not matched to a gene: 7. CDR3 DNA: TGCGCCAGCACCGGGACAGACAGATCACCCCTCCACTTT. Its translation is CASTGTDRSPLHF.

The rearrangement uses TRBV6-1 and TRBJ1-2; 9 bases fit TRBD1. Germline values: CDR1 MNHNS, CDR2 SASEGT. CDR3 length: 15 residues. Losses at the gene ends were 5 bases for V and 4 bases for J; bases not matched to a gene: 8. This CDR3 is CASSPPGQGGYGYTF. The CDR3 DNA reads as TGTGCCAGCAGTCCGCCGGGACAGGGAGGCTATGGCTACACCTTC.

CDR3 DNA: TGTGCCAGCAGTAAAGGACAGTATCAGCCCCAGCATTTT. Amino acids: CASSKGQYQPQHF. The chain is built from TRBV6-5 and TRBJ1-5, with D perhaps matching TRBD1 (6 bases). The V and J ends lost 5 bases and 5 bases respectively, with 10 bases between them. Germline V gene sequence: CDR1 MNHEY, CDR2 SVGAGI. This CDR3 comprises 13 residues.

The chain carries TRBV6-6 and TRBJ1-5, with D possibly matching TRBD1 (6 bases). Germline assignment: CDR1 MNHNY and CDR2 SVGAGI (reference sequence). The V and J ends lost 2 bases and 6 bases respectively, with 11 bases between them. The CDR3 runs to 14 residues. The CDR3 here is CASSYNRVGQPQHF. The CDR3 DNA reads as TGTGCCAGCAGTTACAACAGGGTCGGTCAGCCCCAGCATTTT.